Listed below are T cell receptor beta chains from one sample, sequenced in a study of a mutant IDH1 vaccine in newly diagnosed glioma. Method: immunoSEQ multiplex PCR; TCRdb's copy keeps in-frame clones and lacks some. Of approximately 84,000 clones listed, 81% are singletons. The antigens these receptors bind are not known. The sample consisted of PBMCs, taken from a glioma patient whose treatment included an IDH1 peptide vaccine. These receptors came from a man aged 40-49 years with glioma. Both conserved end residues are part of each CDR3. A D gene is named only where the DNA matches it firmly. A clone size is listed for some rows: how often the clone was seen (once, few, many), or a class if it is expanded.

. TRBJ1-1 TRBV7-9 TRBD1 15 CASSPGTGMNTEAFF TGTGCCAGCAGCCCCGGGACAGGGATGAACACTGAAGCTTTCTTT
. TRBJ2-7 TRBV28 TRBD2 15 CASSLGLVYSYEQYF TGTGCCAGCAGTTTGGGACTAGTGTATTCCTACGAGCAGTACTTC
. TRBJ2-7 TRBV12-2 . 14 CASRDRSASYEQYF TGTGCAAGTCGCGACAGGAGTGCGAGCTACGAGCAGTACTTC
once TRBJ2-4 TRBV27 TRBD2 19 CASSHLTSGRPLAKNIQYF TGTGCCAGCAGTCACTTGACTAGCGGGAGGCCTCTAGCCAAAAACATTCAGTACTTC
. TRBJ2-5 TRBV6-6 TRBD1 14 CASRITGGSKTQYF TGTGCCAGCAGAATAACAGGGGGCTCGAAGACCCAGTACTTC
once TRBJ2-7 TRBV7-2 TRBD1 14 CASSPWTGTYEQYF TGTGCCAGCAGCCCCTGGACAGGGACCTACGAGCAGTACTTC
. TRBJ2-5 TRBV18 TRBD1 14 CASSPGQGQKTQYF TGTGCCAGCTCACCGGGACAGGGTCAAAAGACCCAGTACTTC
. TRBJ1-6 TRBV27 . 17 CASSSLPHSGSNSPLHF TGTGCCAGCAGTTCCCTCCCTCACTCGGGCAGTAATTCACCCCTCCACTTT
. TRBJ1-4 TRBV5-8 . 12 CASSSPIEKLFF TGTGCCAGCAGCTCGCCTATTGAAAAACTGTTTTTT
. TRBJ2-1 TRBV10-3 TRBD2 14 CAISESLAGNEQFF TGTGCCATCAGTGAGTCCCTAGCGGGAAATGAGCAGTTCTTC
. TRBJ2-5 TRBV5-1 . 14 CASSLAAGSETQYF TGCGCCAGCAGCTTGGCCGCGGGGTCCGAGACCCAGTACTTC
once TRBJ2-1 TRBV5-8 . 12 CASSLLYNEQFF TGTGCCAGCAGCCTACTATACAATGAGCAGTTCTTC
. TRBJ2-5 TRBV4-3 TRBD2 15 CASSQERGGQETQYF TGCGCCAGCAGCCAAGAGCGGGGGGGCCAAGAGACCCAGTACTTC
. TRBJ2-4 TRBV5-1 TRBD2 15 CASSLNIAGVNIQYF TGCGCCAGCAGCTTGAATATAGCGGGAGTAAACATTCAGTACTTC
. TRBJ1-1 TRBV7-2 . 16 CASSLRGQLMNTEAFF TGTGCCAGCAGCCTCAGGGGCCAGCTTATGAACACTGAAGCTTTCTTT
. TRBJ2-5 TRBV10-1 . 15 CASSAGSAYQETQYF TGCGCCAGCAGTGCCGGGTCCGCGTACCAAGAGACCCAGTACTTC
. TRBJ2-5 TRBV9 . 14 CASSVVAYQETQYF TGTGCCAGCAGCGTAGTGGCGTACCAAGAGACCCAGTACTTC
. TRBJ2-2 TRBV5-4 . 15 CASSWRRGNTGELFF TGTGCCAGCAGCTGGCGGAGGGGGAACACCGGGGAGCTGTTTTTT
. TRBJ2-7 TRBV6-5 . 13 CASSSGVYYEQYF TGTGCCAGCAGTTCAGGGGTCTACTACGAGCAGTACTTC
. TRBJ2-3 TRBV6-5 . 14 CASSRGSSTDTQYF TGTGCCAGCAGTCGGGGGTCTAGCACAGATACGCAGTATTTT
. TRBJ2-7 TRBV30 . 14 CAWSAPDRWYEQYF TGTGCCTGGAGTGCCCCCGACAGGTGGTACGAGCAGTACTTC
. TRBJ1-3 TRBV27 . 14 CASSFGGSGNTIYF TGTGCCAGCAGTTTTGGAGGATCTGGAAACACCATATATTTT
few TRBJ1-2 TRBV7-9 TRBD1 16 CASSLPGQESNYGYTF TGTGCCAGCAGCTTACCGGGACAGGAGTCTAACTATGGCTACACCTTC
few TRBJ1-2 TRBV9 TRBD1 14 CASSATGNMGGYTF TGTGCCAGCAGCGCGACAGGGAACATGGGAGGCTACACCTTC
once TRBJ2-1 TRBV2 . 15 CASRMGLIYYNEQFF TGTGCCAGCAGGATGGGACTCATTTACTACAATGAGCAGTTCTTC
. TRBJ2-1 TRBV6-5 . 12 CASSTSGNEQFF TGTGCCAGCAGTACCTCTGGCAATGAGCAGTTCTTC
. TRBJ2-2 TRBV29-1 TRBD1 14 CSVVGTAWGGELFF TGCAGCGTTGTGGGGACAGCCTGGGGCGGGGAGCTGTTTTTT
once TRBJ2-3 TRBV30 TRBD2 14 CAWSVRGAGDTQYF TGTGCCTGGAGTGTGCGGGGGGCTGGAGATACGCAGTATTTT
. TRBJ1-6 TRBV19 . 18 CATKNKGSDSSYNSPLHF TGTGCCACCAAGAACAAAGGGTCGGACAGCTCCTATAATTCACCCCTCCACTTT
. TRBJ1-1 TRBV5-6 . 15 CASSQGRQLNTEAFF TGTGCCAGCAGCCAGGGACGGCAGTTGAACACTGAAGCTTTCTTT
once TRBJ2-7 TRBV7-2 . 15 CASSPDRGFLYEQYF TGTGCCAGCAGCCCCGACAGAGGGTTCCTCTACGAGCAGTACTTC
. TRBJ2-7 TRBV7-2 TRBD1 14 CASSRDSGSDEQYF TGTGCCAGCAGCCGGGACAGTGGAAGTGACGAGCAGTACTTC
. TRBJ1-2 TRBV6-5 . 13 CASRTEALYGYTF TGTGCCAGCAGGACCGAGGCACTCTATGGCTACACCTTC
. TRBJ2-3 TRBV30 . 12 CAWSPLLDTQYF TGTGCCTGGAGCCCTTTATTGGATACGCAGTATTTT
. TRBJ2-2 TRBV2 TRBD1 14 CASNGDRGTGELFF TGTGCCAGCAACGGGGACAGGGGAACCGGGGAGCTGTTTTTT
. TRBJ2-7 TRBV5-3 . 17 CARSPPLLGVSSYEQYF TGTGCCAGAAGCCCCCCCCTTTTGGGGGTAAGCTCCTACGAGCAGTACTTC
. TRBJ2-7 TRBV27 TRBD2 15 CASSVTSGGGYEQYF TGTGCCAGCAGTGTGACTAGCGGGGGTGGGTACGAGCAGTACTTC
. TRBJ2-7 TRBV18 TRBD1 14 CASSPAGQGSEQYF TGTGCCAGCTCACCAGCGGGACAGGGCAGCGAGCAGTACTTC
. TRBJ2-7 TRBV4-3 TRBD1 15 CASSQTGTGTYEQYF TGCGCCAGCAGCCAAACCGGGACAGGGACCTACGAGCAGTACTTC
. TRBJ2-1 TRBV7-2 TRBD2 18 CASSSGLAGAGSYNEQFF TGTGCCAGCAGCTCGGGACTAGCGGGGGCCGGCTCCTACAATGAGCAGTTCTTC
. TRBJ2-5 TRBV7-9 . 17 CASSLGGRGRPQETQYF TGTGCCAGCAGCCTAGGGGGGCGGGGGCGCCCCCAAGAGACCCAGTACTTC
. TRBJ1-6 TRBV10-3 TRBD1 16 CAISESAGQGYSPLHF TGTGCCATCAGTGAGTCGGCGGGACAGGGGTATTCACCCCTCCACTTT
. TRBJ2-5 TRBV4-2 TRBD2 17 CASSPRTSGGPQETQYF TGTGCCAGCAGCCCACGGACTAGCGGGGGACCACAAGAGACCCAGTACTTC
. TRBJ1-2 TRBV4-1 . 15 CASSRQPTGNYGYTF TGCGCCAGCAGCCGACAGCCTACAGGGAACTATGGCTACACCTTC
. TRBJ2-7 TRBV5-6 . 15 CASSLGALSSYEQYF TGTGCCAGCAGCTTGGGGGCTTTGAGCTCCTACGAGCAGTACTTC
. TRBJ1-1 TRBV19 TRBD1 15 CASSEIGQGRTEAFF TGTGCCAGTAGCGAAATTGGACAGGGAAGAACTGAAGCTTTCTTT
once TRBJ2-7 TRBV7-2 . 15 CASSLSLSGSYEQYF TGTGCCAGCAGCTTAAGTCTGAGCGGCTCCTACGAGCAGTACTTC
few TRBJ1-4 TRBV12-5 . 15 CASGSRGGPNEKLFF TGTGCTAGTGGTTCCCGTGGAGGACCAAATGAAAAACTGTTTTTT
. TRBJ2-5 TRBV11-2 TRBD2 14 CASSPGLASETQYF TGTGCCAGCAGCCCGGGACTAGCGTCAGAGACCCAGTACTTC
. TRBJ2-5 TRBV5-1 . 14 CASKGDVMAGTQYF TGCGCCAGCAAGGGGGACGTGATGGCGGGGACCCAGTACTTC
once TRBJ1-1 TRBV27 . 14 CASSLRGLSTEAFF TGTGCCAGCAGTTTACGGGGACTTTCCACTGAAGCTTTCTTT
. TRBJ1-2 TRBV5-8 TRBD1 15 CASSRLDREIYGYTF TGTGCCAGCAGCCGCCTGGACAGGGAGATCTATGGCTACACCTTC
. TRBJ2-1 TRBV18 TRBD2 21 CASSPRRRATSGTSSYNEQFF TGTGCCAGCTCACCAAGGCGTAGGGCGACTAGCGGGACGAGCTCCTACAATGAGCAGTTCTTC
once TRBJ2-7 TRBV6-1 TRBD1 15 CASSDRWTGDYEQYF TGTGCCAGCAGTGATAGGTGGACAGGTGACTACGAGCAGTACTTC